This T cell receptor beta chain stems from a study of blood T cell repertoires in COVID-19. Overall study context: Sites in the United States, Italy and Spain provided acute and convalescent COVID-19 samples.

Profiled with immunoSEQ multiplex PCR; TCRdb holds only in-frame clones, not every one. The sample carries about 300,000 clones, over 75% recorded once. CDR1 is MDHEN, CDR2 SYDVKM, per germline. The V end lost 2 bases, the J end lost 3 bases, and 8 bases lay between the germline ends. This CDR3 region has 13 residues. The sequence came from a woman aged 25 to 45 who had recovered from COVID-19. V and J are TRBV28 and TRBJ2-7, with D perhaps TRBD1 (5 bases). Sequencing was carried out using PBMCs or T cells enriched from blood (not recorded which). This chain's CDR3 is CASSLGTGYEQYF. CDR3 nucleotides: TGTGCCAGCAGTTTAGGAACAGGCTACGAGCAGTACTTC.